Listed below are T cell receptor beta chains from one sample, sequenced in a study of shared clonotypes between healthy human individuals. The data were produced by immunoSEQ multiplex PCR, yet TCRdb's version contains in-frame clones alone and is incomplete. The sample lists about 770,000 clones, approximately 72% occurring once. What was sequenced was memory CD4+ T cells sorted from blood. The receptors were gathered from a woman in her 30s in good health. Both conserved end residues are part of each CDR3. D genes are given only for firm matches. Expanded clones get a size class; other rows say once, few or many, or leave the size out.

>.|TRBV19|TRBJ2-2|few
TGTGCCAGTAGTTCAGGGTTCAGGGGAATGTTGATGCGGGAGCTGTTTTTT
CASSSGFRGMLMRELFF
>TRBD1|TRBV11-2|TRBJ2-1|.
TGTGCCAGCAGAAGGATAACAGGGGGTAGATACAATGAGCAGTTCTTC
CASRRITGGRYNEQFF
>TRBD1|TRBV7-9|TRBJ2-1|.
TGTGCCAGCAGCGCCTCCGGGACAGGGTCCTCCTACAATGAGCAGTTCTTC
CASSASGTGSSYNEQFF
>TRBD2|TRBV5-4|TRBJ2-3|.
TGTGCCAGCAGTTCCGGGACTAGCGGGAGAGATACGCAGTATTTT
CASSSGTSGRDTQYF
>TRBD2|TRBV27|TRBJ2-1|.
TGTGCCAGCACCTTACGGGGGGGTGAGCAGTTCTTC
CASTLRGGEQFF
>.|TRBV19|TRBJ1-5|.
TGTGCCAGTAGCCTTCCCTCTGGCAATCAGCCCCAGCATTTT
CASSLPSGNQPQHF
>.|TRBV19|TRBJ1-2|.
TGTGCCAGTAGTATGAGTGGGCGGAGCGGCTATGGCTACACCTTC
CASSMSGRSGYGYTF
>TRBD1|TRBV4-1|TRBJ2-1|.
TGCGCCAGCAGGGCGCCGGGACAGGACGCTGGTGAGCAGTTCTTC
CASRAPGQDAGEQFF
>.|TRBV7-9|TRBJ2-7|.
TGTGCCAGCAGCTCCGGGACAAATGCCTACGAGCAGTACTTC
CASSSGTNAYEQYF
>.|TRBV19|TRBJ2-2|.
TGTGCCACCAAGGACAGACCGAACACCGGGGAGCTGTTTTTT
CATKDRPNTGELFF
>.|TRBV28|TRBJ1-2|.
TGTGCCAGCAGCCCGGACAGTAAAATCTATGGCTACACCTTC
CASSPDSKIYGYTF
>TRBD1|TRBV15|TRBJ1-2|.
TGTGCCACCAGCAGAGATGGACAGGGCTATGGCTACACCTTC
CATSRDGQGYGYTF
>.|TRBV7-8|TRBJ2-7|once
TGTGCCAGCAGTCCCCGTGAGAGGTCTAACTACGAGCAGTACTTC
CASSPRERSNYEQYF
>.|TRBV5-1|TRBJ2-1|.
TGCGCCAGCAGCCCGGGCCACTCCTACAATGAGCAGTTCTTC
CASSPGHSYNEQFF
>.|TRBV7-8|TRBJ1-3|.
TGTGCCAGCAGCTTAGGACAGCCTGGAAACACCATATATTTT
CASSLGQPGNTIYF
>.|TRBV14|TRBJ1-2|few
TGTGCCAGCAGCCCGATCACAGGGTGGGGCTACACCTTC
CASSPITGWGYTF
>.|TRBV25-1|TRBJ2-1|.
TGTGCCACCGAAGAAAGGGGTGCAGGGAGCTCCTACAATGAGCAGTTCTTC
CATEERGAGSSYNEQFF
>.|TRBV7-6|TRBJ2-1|many
TGTGCCAGCAGCTTAGAGACTTACAATGAGCAGTTCTTC
CASSLETYNEQFF
>.|TRBV5-1|TRBJ2-1|few
TGCGCCAGCAGCCTGGAGGCCTCACACGGGAATGAGCAGTTCTTC
CASSLEASHGNEQFF
>.|TRBV18|TRBJ2-6|.
TGTGCCAGCTCACCAGCACTGGGGCTGAAGGTTGGGGCCAACGTCCTGACTTTC
CASSPALGLKVGANVLTF
>.|TRBV7-3|TRBJ2-2|.
TGTGCCAGCAGATCGGGCGGACCCCCCGGGGAGCTGTTTTTT
CASRSGGPPGELFF
>.|TRBV28|TRBJ1-1|.
TGTGCCAGCAGTTTTATTAGCAAAGGGAGCAACACTGAAGCTTTCTTT
CASSFISKGSNTEAFF
>.|TRBV11-2|TRBJ2-5|once
TGTGCCAGCAGCTTGGGGAAAGCGGAGACCCAGTACTTC
CASSLGKAETQYF
>TRBD2|TRBV19|TRBJ2-1|many
TGTGCCAGTAGTACCGGGACTACGAATGAGCAGTTCTTC
CASSTGTTNEQFF
>.|TRBV4-1|TRBJ2-2|.
TGCGCCAGCAGCCGGGGAGGGGGCAACGGGGAGCTGTTTTTT
CASSRGGGNGELFF
>.|TRBV30|TRBJ1-5|few
TGTGCCTGGAGTGTAGGCGCAGGCAATCAGCCCCAGCATTTT
CAWSVGAGNQPQHF
>.|TRBV25-1|TRBJ2-7|.
TGTGCCAGCAGTGAATGGGGCTCTGGGCCCTACGAGCAGTACTTC
CASSEWGSGPYEQYF
>.|TRBV1|TRBJ2-1|.
TGCACCATCAAGCAGGTATCCTCCCAGCCACACAATGAGCAGTTCTTC
CTIKQVSSQPHNEQFF
>.|TRBV28|TRBJ2-5|.
TGTGCCAGCAGTCTAAGAGAGACCCAGTACTTC
CASSLRETQYF
>.|TRBV5-4|TRBJ2-7|.
TGTGCCAGCAGCTCATTAGAGGAGCAGTACTTC
CASSSLEEQYF
>.|TRBV4-2|TRBJ1-1|.
TGTGCCAGCAGCAGTGGGGCATATTTCACTGAAGCTTTCTTT
CASSSGAYFTEAFF
>.|TRBV7-9|TRBJ2-5|.
TGTGCCAGCAGCTTTCGCCAGGGCGATGAGACCCAGTACTTC
CASSFRQGDETQYF
>.|TRBV14|TRBJ1-4|few
TGTGCCAGCAGCGCCAGGACCGGAGGGACGAATGAAAAACTGTTTTTT
CASSARTGGTNEKLFF
>TRBD1|TRBV11-2|TRBJ1-2|.
TGTGCCAGCAGTTATGAGGACAGGGTTGGCTACACCTTC
CASSYEDRVGYTF
>TRBD1|TRBV5-1|TRBJ2-3|.
TGCGCCAGCAGCTGGGTTGACAGGGATGGTACGCAGTATTTT
CASSWVDRDGTQYF
>.|TRBV28|TRBJ2-2|.
TGTGCCAGCAGTTCCCTCACCGGGGAGCTGTTTTTT
CASSSLTGELFF
>TRBD2|TRBV4-1|TRBJ2-7|.
TGCGCCAGCAGCCAAGAAGGGGCTAGCGGGAGAAACGAGCAGTACTTC
CASSQEGASGRNEQYF